A selection of T cell receptor beta chains follows, all from one sample in a study of cytomegalovirus exposure and HLA in healthy donors. Libraries were prepared by immunoSEQ multiplex PCR; TCRdb keeps only in-frame clonotypes and omits some of them. The sample holds 80,000 or so clones, over 85% seen once. Sequences were obtained from PBMCs. These receptors all come from a young woman in good health and CMV-seronegative. CDR3s include the opening cysteine and the closing phenylalanine or tryptophan. A D gene is named only where the DNA matches it firmly. The size of a clone is reported for some rows only, either as once, few or many, or as a class for expanded clones.

d_gene	v_gene	j_gene	abundance	CDR3nt	CDR3aa
.	TRBV7-9	TRBJ1-5	.	TGTGCCAGCAGCTTAGGGCAGGACAACCAGCCCCAGCATTTT	CASSLGQDNQPQHF
.	TRBV4-1	TRBJ1-5	.	TGCGCCAGCAGCCGAAATATAGGGGAAAGGGGCAATCAGCCCCAGCATTTT	CASSRNIGERGNQPQHF
.	TRBV19	TRBJ1-5	once	TGTGCCAGTAGTACGGGGAAGGTTCAGCCCCAGCATTTT	CASSTGKVQPQHF
.	TRBV28	TRBJ1-1	.	TGTGCCAGCAGTTTACTCGAGGCGGCGGGGAACACTGAAGCTTTCTTT	CASSLLEAAGNTEAFF
TRBD1	TRBV12-5	TRBJ1-2	.	TGTGCTAGTGGTCCGGGACAGGGGAGTGGAGGCTACACCTTC	CASGPGQGSGGYTF
TRBD1	TRBV28	TRBJ1-4	.	TGTGCCAGCAGTTTACAGGGGGCTGGAACTAATGAAAAACTGTTTTTT	CASSLQGAGTNEKLFF
.	TRBV5-6	TRBJ2-2	.	TGTGCCAGCAGCTTCAGTCGCACCGGGGAGCTGTTTTTT	CASSFSRTGELFF
.	TRBV6-5	TRBJ1-1	.	TGTGCCAGCAGTACGACAGCATTCACTGAAGCTTTCTTT	CASSTTAFTEAFF
.	TRBV6-4	TRBJ1-1	.	TGTGCCAGCAGTCCAACACACACCGGGACTAAGGTGGGCACTGAAGCTTTCTTT	CASSPTHTGTKVGTEAFF
TRBD2	TRBV11-2	TRBJ2-1	.	TGTGCCAGCAGCCCCTTGACTAGCGGGAGTGCTAGTGAGCAGTTCTTC	CASSPLTSGSASEQFF
TRBD2	TRBV19	TRBJ2-1	.	TGTGCCAGTAGTATACGGGCTAGCGGGGGCAATGAGCAGTTCTTC	CASSIRASGGNEQFF
.	TRBV7-9	TRBJ1-2	.	TGTGCCAGCAGCTTGCCCCAGGGAAAAGAGGGCTACACCTTC	CASSLPQGKEGYTF
.	TRBV9	TRBJ2-1	.	TGTGCCAGCAACCTCCTGGGCGACCCCCTCAATGAGCAGTTCTTC	CASNLLGDPLNEQFF
.	TRBV19	TRBJ1-5	once	TGTGCCAGTGGAGGCCCCTGGGTCTTTCAGCCCCAGCATTTT	CASGGPWVFQPQHF
.	TRBV5-1	TRBJ2-1	.	TGCGCCAGCAGCGTAACAGGACCCCTTGGGAACAATGAGCAGTTCTTC	CASSVTGPLGNNEQFF
.	TRBV4-1	TRBJ1-1	once	TGCGCCAGCAGCCAAGCCGCTGGGGGGGCTTTCTTT	CASSQAAGGAFF
TRBD2	TRBV6-5	TRBJ2-1	.	TGTGCCAGCAGTCCGGGACTAGCGGGGGTCTCGGAGCAGTTCTTC	CASSPGLAGVSEQFF
.	TRBV10-2	TRBJ2-5	.	TGCGCCAGCAGGAGGGGGACCCTCGGGGAGACCCAGTACTTC	CASRRGTLGETQYF
TRBD1	TRBV15	TRBJ2-7	.	TGTGCCACCAGCAGAGAAGCCAGGGGGTTCAACGAGCAGTACTTC	CATSREARGFNEQYF
.	TRBV9	TRBJ1-2	.	TGTGCCAGCAGCGTAGACAGTTTAGCTAACTATGGCTACACCTTC	CASSVDSLANYGYTF
.	TRBV7-9	TRBJ2-7	once	TGTGCCAGCAGCTCCTCGGGGGCAGGGGGTCCCTACGAGCAGTACTTC	CASSSSGAGGPYEQYF
.	TRBV5-6	TRBJ2-1	.	TGTGCCAGCAGCTTGGTTGAGTGGAATGAGCAGTTCTTC	CASSLVEWNEQFF
TRBD1	TRBV29-1	TRBJ2-7	.	TGCAGCGCTGGGGACAGGGGTGTTGGCGAGCAGTACTTC	CSAGDRGVGEQYF
.	TRBV29-1	TRBJ1-3	.	TGCAGCGCTGCCAATCGTAGCTCTGGAAACACCATATATTTT	CSAANRSSGNTIYF
.	TRBV5-5	TRBJ1-2	.	TGTGCCAGCAGCCGCGGGCCCTTTAACTATGGCTACACCTTC	CASSRGPFNYGYTF
.	TRBV7-6	TRBJ2-2	once	TGTGCCAGCAGCTTAGCGAGGGCGGGAAGAGCACCCGGGGAGCTGTTTTTT	CASSLARAGRAPGELFF
TRBD1	TRBV29-1	TRBJ1-2	.	TGCAGCGTTGATCACCCCGGGACAGGGTACGGCTACACCTTC	CSVDHPGTGYGYTF
.	TRBV11-3	TRBJ1-1	.	TGTGCCAGCAGCTCAGACAGGAACACTGAAGCTTTCTTT	CASSSDRNTEAFF
TRBD2	TRBV18	TRBJ2-3	.	TGTGCCAGCTCACCCTGGATGACTAGCGGGGGGATCACAGATACGCAGTATTTT	CASSPWMTSGGITDTQYF
TRBD2	TRBV4-3	TRBJ2-5	.	TGCGCCAGCAGCCTGTATAGCGGGGGGCAAGAGACCCAGTACTTC	CASSLYSGGQETQYF
TRBD2	TRBV27	TRBJ2-7	.	TGTGCCAGCAGTTTCGCGGGAGAAGAGTACGAGCAGTACTTC	CASSFAGEEYEQYF
TRBD1	TRBV4-3	TRBJ2-1	.	TGCGCCAGCAGCCGGGACAGGTCTGGCAATGAGCAGTTCTTC	CASSRDRSGNEQFF
TRBD1	TRBV6-5	TRBJ1-2	.	TGTGCCAGCAGTTACATCCAACGGGACAGAGGGGATGGCTACACCTTC	CASSYIQRDRGDGYTF
.	TRBV4-1	TRBJ2-6	.	TGCGCCAGCAGCCAAGAGAGGCAGTCTGGGGCCAACGTCCTGACTTTC	CASSQERQSGANVLTF
.	TRBV7-2	TRBJ1-2	.	TGTGCCAGCAGCTTCGCACAAAACTATGGCTACACCTTC	CASSFAQNYGYTF
.	TRBV6-1	TRBJ2-7	.	TGTGCCAGCAGTGAGGCCCAGGATAGCGGCTACGAGCAGTACTTC	CASSEAQDSGYEQYF
TRBD2	TRBV5-8	TRBJ2-3	.	TGTGCCAGCAGCCCAAGACTAGCGGAGATCACAGATACGCAGTATTTT	CASSPRLAEITDTQYF